Described below is a single T cell receptor beta chain sequence and its context. In this sample, this clonotype turned up a few times. Its antigen is not yet known. No clone much larger than this one lies a single base away; base qualities are absent. Libraries were constructed by 5' RACE. The reads were generated on an Illumina HiSeq 2500. A second PCR of about 7 to 12 cycles was run with a J-beta primer mix and a sample-barcoded 5' primer. A unique molecular identifier was introduced onto each TCR beta cDNA molecule by a template-switch 5' adaptor carrying 12 random nucleotides. At least 2.5 million CDR3-containing paired-end reads were obtained from each sample. First-strand cDNA was synthesized from all RNA with the Mint cDNA synthesis kit, primed by a TRBC-specific oligonucleotide. Following uracil-DNA glycosylase treatment, all cDNA underwent a first 18-cycle PCR with the universal primers M1SS and BC2_uni_R. In the authors' own workflow: Each sample was normalized by randomly selecting 1 million high-quality reads, each carrying a distinct molecular identifier. Instead of being binned into consensus sequences, reads that shared molecular identifiers were thrown out. CDR3 identification, clonotype clustering and error correction used MiTCR with a Q25 quality threshold and the strictest error-elimination algorithm. A nonparametric unseen species model with Euler transformation was used to estimate lower-bound total TCR beta diversity. Using fastp at Q25 and MiXCR, TCRdb reprocessed the public reads and kept productive beta chains. Every CDR3 protein is listed once, alongside the most common genes and DNA of its rows. The V and J calls, along with clone size, are taken from TCRdb and not from the paper's own processing. This sample has some 880,000 distinct CDR3 sequences in its table, and 36% of those were observed once. 10% to 15% of the sample is held by the ten biggest clonotypes.

The donors were 40 or so Caucasian individuals from Russia, aged roughly 6 to 100 years, who were systemically healthy. Each donor gave about 10 milliliters of peripheral blood, drawn into EDTA-treated Vacutainer tubes. Ficoll-Paque density-gradient centrifugation was used to isolate PBMCs, with at least 6.5 million obtained per sample. Total RNA was extracted from PBMCs with Trizol reagent, with at least 5.5 micrograms obtained per sample. For every donor, an aliquot of PBMCs went through flow cytometry to measure the percentages of naive CD45RAhigh/CD27high T cells. V loses 0 bases, J loses 7 bases, and the germline ends lie 7 bases apart. Measured from the cysteine to the phenylalanine, the CDR3 is 14 residues long. Only the CDR3 DNA is retained, 42 bases long and in frame from the first base. CDR1 MNHEY and CDR2 SVGAGI are derived from the germline V gene. The record originates from a study of blood T cells in healthy people across ages (dated by TCRdb to between 2014 and 2016). Regarding the research as a whole: In model experiments, template switching captured about one uniquely barcoded TCR beta cDNA molecule for every two T cells. The donors were split into four age groups: young (average around 15 years), middle-aged (roughly 40), aged (around 67) and long-lived (roughly 86). The study analyzed two additional independent replicas of 1 million unique cDNA reads from the same blood draw for two donors, one aged 18 to 29 and one aged 80 or older. To track age-related changes in TCR beta repertoire diversity, the study relied on deep sequencing normalized with unique cDNA molecular identifiers. To avoid experimental bias, donors of different ages were randomly spread across the sequencing lanes.

Results the study describes overall, beyond this receptor: Because profiling used bulk unsorted PBMCs, naive and antigen-experienced compartments could not be compared conclusively. Observed TCR beta diversity per million T cells fell roughly linearly with age, and a significant reduction was already apparent by age approximately 40. Estimates of total diversity based on one million sequenced T cells were regarded as lower bounds and as underestimates. Because donor CMV infection status was unknown, age-related changes in expanded clonotypes were potentially confounded. Compared with the aged group, the long-lived group had more naive CD4+ T cells, fewer expanded clones and increased TCR diversity, suggesting age selection. A strong correlation was found between observed TCR beta diversity and the percentage of naive T cells measured by flow cytometry.

The receptor's source is a man between 18 and 35 years old in good health. The V and J segments used are TRBV6-5 and TRBJ1-6; confidence is insufficient to name the D gene. The specimen sequenced was blood. DNA sequence: TGTGCCAGCAGTTACTCTATCGGGAATTCACCCCTCCACTTT. Its protein is CASSYSIGNSPLHF.